Sequencing of this T cell receptor (beta chain) was carried out in a study of a mutant IDH1 vaccine in newly diagnosed glioma. The data were produced by immunoSEQ multiplex PCR, yet TCRdb's version contains in-frame clones alone and is incomplete. The sample lists about 67,000 clones, 80% to 90% occurring once. Time point: baseline, week 1 (first vaccination visit). Regarding treatment: pre-vaccination baseline after standard-of-care therapy. New astrocytomas of WHO grade 3 or 4 that were IDH1-mutant and ATRX-lost were found in the donors. CDR1 and CDR2 (germline): SGHDT, YYEEEE. V shed 5 bases and J shed 1 base, with 15 bases lying between them. This CDR3 is 15 amino acids long.

The chain recombines TRBV5-6 with TRBJ1-1; weak D call: TRBD1 (5 bases). The sequence was obtained from a woman between 18 and 29 years old with glioma. Some clones in this sample may be carry-over from other donors' samples. The sequenced sample was peripheral blood mononuclear cells (PBMCs), obtained from a glioma patient treated with radiotherapy, temozolomide or both. CDR3 residues: CASSVVGTANTEAFF. The CDR3 DNA follows: TGTGCCAGCAGTGTGGTGGGGACCGCGAACACTGAAGCTTTCTTT.